These 13 T cell receptor beta chains share one sample of origin, sequenced in a study of blood T cell repertoires in COVID-19. This table comes from immunoSEQ multiplex PCR, and its TCRdb copy is limited to in-frame clones, with some not included. This sample yields around 300,000 clones, of which 88% are seen a single time; about 1% belongs to the top ten. Sequencing input: PBMCs or T cells enriched from blood (not recorded which). The receptor source for this set is a woman in her twenties or thirties who had recovered from COVID-19.

The genes are TRBV1 and TRBJ1-4; TRBD1, the table's D call, was not compared with the DNA. TRBV1 is recorded as a pseudogene. This CDR3 has 14 residues. This CDR3 reads CTSSQAQGAEKLFF. In DNA form, the CDR3 reads TGCACCAGCAGCCAAGCACAGGGGGCCGAAAAACTGTTTTTT.

This chain links TRBV18 with TRBJ2-1; 8 bases map to TRBD1. The CDR3 runs 19 residues. The germline CDR1 and CDR2 sequences are KGHSH and LQKENI. V shed 2 bases and J 1 base; nucleotides not matched to a gene: 13. The CDR3 spells CASSPRGPSQGVSYNEQFF. The DNA for the CDR3 is TGTGCCAGCTCACCAAGGGGGCCCTCACAGGGGGTTTCCTACAATGAGCAGTTCTTC.

The chain couples TRBV5-1 to TRBJ2-3; D gene unclear. V was shortened by 4 bases and J by 1 base, with 10 bases between the two germline ends. This CDR3 has 14 residues. Germline assignment: CDR1 SGHRS and CDR2 YFSETQ. The DNA for the CDR3 is TGCGCCAGCAGCACGACTTATCGCACAGATACGCAGTATTTT. Encoded protein: CASSTTYRTDTQYF.

The chain is built from TRBV5-1 and TRBJ2-4, with D hard to call. V was cut by 4 bases and J by 7 bases, with 12 bases left in between. The CDR3 extends over 13 amino acids. Germline V CDR1 and CDR2: SGHRS, YFSETQ. In DNA form, the CDR3 reads TGCGCCAGCAGCCCGTTGGCGGTTAACATTCAGTACTTC. The encoded protein is CASSPLAVNIQYF.

This clone came up once. The rearrangement links TRBV11-1 to TRBJ2-5; possibly TRBD2 for D (6 bases). CDR1 is SGHAT and CDR2 is FQDESV in the germline V gene (reference sequence). The CDR3 consists of 14 residues. Trimming left V 3 bases short and J 1 base short, with 9 bases between. CDR3 sequence reads: CASSFQGGQETQYF. DNA for the CDR3: TGTGCCAGCAGCTTCCAGGGAGGCCAAGAGACCCAGTACTTC.

The chain carries TRBV9 and TRBJ1-6; 7 bases are a match to TRBD1. Trimming cost V 6 bases and J 6 bases; bases outside gene matches: 6. The germline V gene encodes CDR1 SGDLS and CDR2 YYNGEE. CDR3 length: 14 amino acids. CDR3 nucleotide sequence: TGTGCCAGCAACCATGGGACAGTTAATTCACCCCTCCACTTT. Its protein is CASNHGTVNSPLHF. Variable domain in full (rest from reference TRBV9 and TRBJ1-6): DSGVTQTPKHLITATGQRVTLRCSPRSGDLSVYWYQQSLDQGLQFLIQYYNGEERAKGNILERFSAQQFPDLHSELNLSSLELGDSALYFCASNHGTVNSPLHFGNGTRLTVT.

V is TRBV30 and J is TRBJ1-2, with no clear D. Trimming pared 2 bases from V and 0 bases from J, leaving 10 bases between. This CDR3 region has 14 residues. CDR1 is GTSNPN and CDR2 is SVGIG in the germline V gene (reference sequence). In nucleotides, the CDR3 is TGTGCCTGGAGTAACACAGTAACTAACTATGGCTACACCTTC. As protein: CAWSNTVTNYGYTF.

The chain recombines TRBV10-3 with TRBJ2-3, with 9 nucleotides matching TRBD1. With 1 base clipped from V and 2 bases from J, the junction kept 4 bases outside the gene matches. Germline V CDR1 and CDR2: ENHRY, SYGVKD. The CDR3 is 16 amino acids. The CDR3 protein is CAISEWGDRVTDTQYF. DNA for the CDR3: TGTGCCATCAGTGAGTGGGGGGACAGGGTCACAGATACGCAGTATTTT.

The gene calls are TRBV6-4 and TRBJ2-7; a possible D gene is TRBD2 (6 bases). CDR1 and CDR2 (germline): MRHNA, SNTAGT. The CDR3 loop spans 15 amino acids. V shed 3 bases and J shed 5 bases, with 17 bases lying between them. The CDR3 sequence: CASSEVAAFRDEQYF. The CDR3 region has the DNA TGTGCCAGCAGTGAGGTAGCGGCCTTTAGGGACGAGCAGTACTTC.

V gene TRBV6-5 combines with J gene TRBJ1-6, with TRBD1 as a possible D gene (5 bases). This CDR3 spans 13 amino acids. V was trimmed by 7 bases and J by 5 bases, leaving 9 bases between them. Germline CDR1 and CDR2: MNHEY and SVGAGI. The CDR3 DNA is TGTGCCAGCACGGGACTGAATAATTCACCCCTCCACTTT. Translation: CASTGLNNSPLHF.

The V gene is TRBV2, the J gene TRBJ1-4; D not certain. The CDR3 loop spans 14 amino acids. Trimming took off 7 bases at V and 5 bases at J, with 14 bases between the two ends. Germline CDR1 is SNHLY and CDR2 is FYNNEI. The DNA for the CDR3 is TGTGCCAGCAATAGAGAACAGATCAATGAAAAACTGTTTTTT. Protein sequence: CASNREQINEKLFF. Combining the CDR3 with reference TRBV2 and TRBJ1-4 gives the whole variable domain EPEVTQTPSHQVTQMGQEVILRCVPISNHLYFYWYRQILGQKVEFLVSFYNNEISEKSEIFDDQFSVERPDGSNFTLKIRSTKLEDSAMYFCASNREQINEKLFFGSGTQLSVL.

V and J are TRBV10-3 and TRBJ1-6, with 8 nucleotides matching TRBD1. This CDR3 is 14 amino acids long. Germline lookup yields CDR1 ENHRY and CDR2 SYGVKD. V lost 6 bases and J lost 6; bases outside the gene matches: 4. The CDR3 here is CAIRDRDPNSPLHF. In DNA form, the CDR3 reads TGTGCCATCAGGGACAGGGATCCTAATTCACCCCTCCACTTT.

The chain is built from TRBV9 and TRBJ1-3; D gene unclear. V was clipped by 1 base and J by 3 bases, with 8 bases between them. Germline V gene sequence: CDR1 SGDLS, CDR2 YYNGEE. The length of the CDR3 is 14 residues. The CDR3 bases are TGTGCCAGCAGCGTAATTGGAGTTGGAAACACCATATATTTT. Translated: CASSVIGVGNTIYF.